What follows are 10 T cell receptor beta chains derived from one specimen sequenced in a study of shared clonotypes between healthy human individuals. Sequencing used immunoSEQ multiplex PCR; TCRdb keeps in-frame clones, though not all of them. The top ten clones hold 0.1% to 0.15% of a sample with about 2 million clones, roughly 96% of them seen once. The material sequenced was naive CD4+ T cells sorted from blood. Subset given: CD45RA+ positively selected. These receptor sequences come from a man aged 18 to 29 in good health.

This rearrangement joins TRBV19 to TRBJ1-6; no clear D. Germline CDR1 is LNHDA and CDR2 is SQIVND (reference sequence). CDR3 length: 13 amino acids. V was trimmed by 7 bases and J by 7 bases, leaving 11 bases between them. CDR3 in DNA: TGTGCCAGTACCAACTGGGGAAATTCACCCCTCCACTTT. This translates into CASTNWGNSPLHF.

The J gene is TRBJ2-7, the V gene TRBV5-6, with 7 bases fitting TRBD1. Trimming at V came to 2 bases and at J to 2 bases, leaving 1 base not matched to a gene. Germline loops: CDR1 SGHDT, CDR2 YYEEEE. The CDR3 covers 13 residues. CDR3 nucleotide sequence: TGTGCCAGCAGCTTTGGACAGGCCTACGAGCAGTACTTC. This sequence encodes CASSFGQAYEQYF.

As DNA, the CDR3 is TGTGCCAGCAGTGCCTCCGGGACAGGGGGTAGTGTCTTCCTCCACTTT. Protein sequence: CASSASGTGGSVFLHF. The chain joins TRBV6-4 to TRBJ1-6, with 11 bases identical to TRBD1. CDR3 size: 16 residues. Germline-derived CDR1 and CDR2 are MRHNA and SNTAGT. V shed 4 bases, J shed 15 bases, and the junction held 14 bases outside the gene matches.

Here the CDR3 reads CASSSTVSGANVLTF. In DNA form, the CDR3 reads TGTGCCAGCAGCTCTACAGTCTCTGGGGCCAACGTCCTGACTTTC. The gene calls are TRBV5-6 and TRBJ2-6; D is unresolved. Per germline, CDR1 SGHDT and CDR2 YYEEEE. Trimming removed 3 bases at V and 0 bases at J, with 7 bases between. The CDR3 is made up of 15 amino acids.

This clone showed up just once. The chain employs TRBV19 and TRBJ2-5, with 12 positions matching TRBD2. The CDR3 spans 19 residues. Germline V gene data show CDR1 as LNHDA and CDR2 as SQIVND (reference sequence). The V and J ends lost 1 base and 9 bases, in that order; junction bases with no gene match: 18. The CDR3 region has the DNA TGTGCCAGTAGTATAGGTCCCCCGACTAGCGGGGGAGCTAAGAGGGCCCAGTACTTC. Amino acids: CASSIGPPTSGGAKRAQYF. The whole variable domain, filled in from reference TRBV19 and TRBJ2-5, reads DGGITQSPKYLFRKEGQNVTLSCEQNLNHDAMYWYRQDPGQGLRLIYYSQIVNDFQKGDIAEGYSVSREKKESFPLTVTSAQKNPTAFYLCASSIGPPTSGGAKRAQYFGPGTRLLVL.

This rearrangement joins TRBV5-1 to TRBJ1-1; D may be TRBD1 (5 bases). The ends were cut back, 1 base at V and 3 bases at J, with 13 bases in the middle. Germline V lookup: CDR1 SGHRS, CDR2 YFSETQ. CDR3 length: 15 residues. The CDR3 protein is CASSLYRRVDTEAFF. The CDR3 nucleotides are TGCGCCAGCAGCTTGTATCGCAGGGTGGACACTGAAGCTTTCTTT.

As DNA, the CDR3 is TGTGCCAGCAGTGCTAACAGGGGAAAGGGTGGGGCCAACGTCCTGACTTTC. It translates to CASSANRGKGGANVLTF. The gene calls are TRBV2 and TRBJ2-6; the match to TRBD1 covers 7 bases. The germline V gene encodes CDR1 SNHLY and CDR2 FYNNEI. The CDR3 totals 17 residues. The J segment lost 3 bases and the V segment lost 4 bases, leaving 9 bases of the junction unmatched.

This chain joins TRBV28 and TRBJ2-5; 11 nucleotides line up with TRBD2. Unmatched junction bases numbered 16, after V lost 6 bases and J lost 1 base. Germline lookup yields CDR1 MDHEN and CDR2 SYDVKM. This CDR3 has 19 residues. CDR3 nucleotides: TGTGCCAGCAGCCGGGGACAGATGAGACTAGCGGGGCCCCAAGAGACCCAGTACTTC. It is translated as CASSRGQMRLAGPQETQYF.

Points on this clone: Possible read error: a much larger clone is one base away. The chain links TRBV28 to TRBJ1-1; D unresolved. This CDR3 has 13 residues. Trimming pared 4 bases from V and 0 bases from J, leaving 6 bases between. Germline CDR1 MDHEN, CDR2 SYDVKM. The CDR3 sequence: CASSYGMNTEAFF. The CDR3 DNA reads as TGTGCCAGCAGTTACGGGATGAACACTGAAGCTTTCTTT.

The chain employs TRBV25-1 and TRBJ2-1; TRBD2 aligns across 10 bases. Germline assignment: CDR1 MGHDK and CDR2 SYGVNS. J gave up 0 bases and V 7 bases, and 0 bases lay outside the gene matches. CDR3 size: 14 residues. CDR3 region: CASTSGSSYNEQFF. DNA for the CDR3: TGTGCCAGCACTAGCGGGAGCTCCTACAATGAGCAGTTCTTC.